This T cell receptor (beta chain) was observed in a study of control samples from healthy donors and cancer patients. Germline V lookup: CDR1 SGHNT, CDR2 YYREEE (reference sequence). CDR3 length equals 16 residues. Trimming took 0 bases from V and 0 from J, leaving 7 bases between them. Profiled with immunoSEQ multiplex PCR; TCRdb holds only in-frame clones, not every one. Here the sample spans about 150,000 clones, around 92% being singletons. This receptor was taken from a man aged 25 to 40 in good health. Sequencing was carried out using blood. The J gene is TRBJ1-6, the V gene TRBV5-4, with D maybe TRBD1 (5 bases). The CDR3 DNA reads TGTGCCAGCAGCTTGGGGGGGAGCTCCTATAATTCACCCCTCCACTTT. Translated, it gives CASSLGGSSYNSPLHF. Supplemented by reference TRBV5-4 and TRBJ1-6, the full variable domain reads ETGVTQSPTHLIKTRGQQVTLRCSSQSGHNTVSWYQQALGQGPQFIFQYYREEENGRGNFPPRFSGLQFPNYSSELNVNALELDDSALYLCASSLGGSSYNSPLHFGNGTRLTVT.